The rows below give T cell receptor beta chains drawn from one sample of a study of cytomegalovirus exposure and HLA in healthy donors. Sequencing was performed with immunoSEQ multiplex PCR; in TCRdb, only in-frame clones are kept and a portion is missing. The top ten hold about 5% of the sample, which has 100,000 or so clones, around 80% seen once. Specimen: PBMCs. The receptor source for this set is a man aged 35-49 years in good health and CMV-seropositive. Each CDR3 is given with its conserved first and last residue. The D gene is left open where the match is weak. A row's size may be missing; if present it is once, few, many or a size class.

>NA|TRBD2|TRBV7-3
CASSPGTSGDTQYF
>NA|TRBD1|TRBV27
CASSFGGTGRTEAFF
>NA|TRBD1|TRBV18
CASSDQGGPTEAFF
>NA|NA|TRBV6-1
CASSEQGNTEAFF
>few|TRBD2|TRBV15
CATSSGLAPQDTQYF
>NA|TRBD2|TRBV2
CASSGTSGTTGANGLTF
>few|TRBD2|TRBV6-5
CASSYGGVGGYEQYF
>NA|TRBD1|TRBV5-8
CASSSRTGGNYGYTF
>NA|NA|TRBV7-9
CASSRTSGPLHF
>NA|NA|TRBV6-4
CASSPTGSTDTQYF
>once|TRBD1|TRBV18
CASSSILTGNYGYTF
>NA|NA|TRBV2
CASSPRGASDTQYF
>NA|NA|TRBV7-3
CASSLMRDTEAFF
>NA|NA|TRBV7-3
CASSLTGRDTQYF
>NA|NA|TRBV2
CASSDTRVGKLFF
>NA|NA|TRBV28
CASKLTVNTEAFF
>NA|NA|TRBV6-6
CASRGTGFHEQYF
>few|NA|TRBV6-4
CASRAGSWGGYTF
>few|TRBD2|TRBV5-4
CASSTGRGNTGELFF
>NA|TRBD2|TRBV9
CASSVDSGSSREQYF
>NA|TRBD1|TRBV4-1
CASSQAPGGTGELFF
>NA|NA|TRBV11-2
CASSLASVRGRGNIQYF
>NA|NA|TRBV7-9
CASSLLRSGVTGVNTEAFF
>NA|TRBD2|TRBV28
CASSFPTSGRGEQFF
>NA|TRBD1|TRBV7-6
CASSSQQGARNEQFF
>NA|TRBD1|TRBV9
CASSVAEGAIYNEQFF
>NA|NA|TRBV28
CASSLPGYGTEAFF
>NA|TRBD1|TRBV28
CASSLIFGTGSSPLHF
>NA|NA|TRBV11-3
CASSLRNTDTQYF
>NA|TRBD1|TRBV2
CASSEEQGKGYTF
>NA|NA|TRBV7-6
CASSSDGYSGANVLTF
>NA|TRBD1|TRBV18
CASSPVPGQEETQYF
>NA|TRBD1|TRBV30
CAWSTQGASPLHF
>NA|TRBD1|TRBV29-1
CSVLPGTGGPEVQETQYF
>NA|NA|TRBV6-6
CASSSLRGSNNQPQHF
>few|NA|TRBV15
CATSRGTSRSAYEQYF
>few|TRBD1|TRBV14
CASSPTGGTGELFF
>NA|NA|TRBV19
CASSIQTGPASYGYTF
>NA|TRBD1|TRBV19
CASREGASYNSPLHF
>NA|TRBD1|TRBV7-3
CASSSTPVRQGKGSLTEAFF
>NA|NA|TRBV5-1
CASGQGIGTEAFF
>NA|TRBD2|TRBV5-4
CASSLAGGRGGETQYF
>NA|NA|TRBV6-4
CASSDQPQASYGYTF